The T cell receptor beta chain described here comes from a study of cytomegalovirus exposure and HLA in healthy donors. 60 Vbeta and 13 Jbeta primers were used in PCR. Profiled with immunoSEQ multiplex PCR; TCRdb holds only in-frame clones, not every one. The table has approximately 130,000 clones, roughly 9% seen once. Notes on the study in general: When presence/absence was analysed, sequencing depth was taken to be roughly uniform across donors. As a later analysis revealed, the rate of TCR association differed by HLA locus, with DRB1 most and HLA-C fewest.

Per the germline V gene, CDR1 is LNHDA and CDR2 is SQIVND (reference sequence). V was trimmed by 5 bases and J by 2 bases, leaving 9 bases between them. This CDR3 contains 13 residues. Points on this clone: The antigen is unknown.

Input material: PBMCs. This clonotype was obtained from a woman between 40 and 50 years old in good health and CMV-seropositive. J is TRBJ2-5 and V is TRBV19, with D possibly matching TRBD1 (5 bases). CDR3 amino acids: CASSPGNQETQYF. In DNA form, the CDR3 reads TGTGCCAGTAGTCCAGGGAATCAAGAGACCCAGTACTTC.